This TCR beta chain was captured by sequencing in a study of cytomegalovirus exposure and HLA in healthy donors. Study as a whole: Most genotyped donors, over 70% of about 430, had Caucasian-associated genetic ancestry.

PCR was performed using 60 Vbeta and 13 Jbeta primers. The repertoire was sequenced with immunoSEQ multiplex PCR; TCRdb's copy has only in-frame clones and lacks some. This table holds about 120,000 clones, around 75% found once. Findings and caveats of the study: Owing to their indistinguishability, certain V segments, notably TRBV6-2 and TRBV6-3, were excluded. The majority of TCR sequences were rare, yet some public TCRs appeared in many donors. Several of the most significant clusters appeared linked to common viral pathogens, based on a later analysis.

The CDR3 covers 16 residues. The germline CDR1 and CDR2 sequences are SEHNR and FQNEAQ (reference sequence). V was clipped by 4 bases and J by 5 bases; unmatched bases: 7. Regarding this clone: Its specificity is not known.

This sequence originates from a man aged 25 to 40 in good health and CMV-seronegative. V gene TRBV7-9 combines with J gene TRBJ1-6, with 8 bases identical to TRBD1. Sequences were obtained from PBMCs. CDR3 coding DNA: TGTGCCAGCAGCTCCCCGACAGGGGTAAATAATTCACCCCTCCACTTT. Its protein product is CASSSPTGVNNSPLHF.